These 11 T cell receptor beta chains came from one sample sequenced in a study of cytomegalovirus exposure and HLA in healthy donors. With 60 Vbeta and 13 Jbeta primers, the PCR was carried out. Method: immunoSEQ multiplex PCR; TCRdb's copy keeps in-frame clones and lacks some. Its table records roughly 30,000 clones. The sample taken for sequencing was PBMCs. All receptors derive from a woman in her thirties or forties in good health and CMV-seropositive.

V usage is TRBV7-9 and J usage is TRBJ2-5; 7 nucleotides line up with TRBD1. The germline CDR1 and CDR2 sequences are SEHNR and FQNEAQ (reference sequence). The ends lost 5 bases at V and 5 bases at J; junction bases unmatched: 14. This CDR3 is built from 16 residues. The CDR3 sequence is CASSPPLLGQDETQYF. CDR3 bases: TGTGCCAGCAGCCCACCTCTCCTAGGACAGGACGAGACCCAGTACTTC.

The chain carries TRBV19 and TRBJ1-1; TRBD1 matches at 8 bases. Per the germline V gene, CDR1 is LNHDA and CDR2 is SQIVND (reference sequence). The ends lost 7 bases at V and 0 bases at J; junction bases unmatched: 7. There are 15 residues in the CDR3. This CDR3 is CASTSSRGLNTEAFF. The CDR3 coding sequence is TGTGCCAGTACCTCATCCAGGGGGCTGAACACTGAAGCTTTCTTT.

The rearrangement links TRBV7-9 to TRBJ1-2; a possible D gene is TRBD1 (6 bases). The CDR3 has 13 amino acids. Germline CDR1 SEHNR, CDR2 FQNEAQ (reference sequence). V lost 4 bases and J 4 bases, leaving 10 bases between the germline ends. The CDR3 coding sequence is TGTGCCAGCAGCTCGGGGGGGGCCTATGGCTACACCTTC. Its protein product is CASSSGGAYGYTF.

The rearrangement uses TRBV4-1 and TRBJ2-1, with 9 bases fitting TRBD1. V dropped 6 bases and J dropped 4; count of bases not matched to a gene: 7. The germline CDR1 and CDR2 sequences are MGHRA and YSYEKL. CDR3 size: 15 residues. CDR3 sequence: CASSLTGGVYNEQFF. The CDR3 nucleotides are TGCGCCAGCAGTCTTACAGGGGGCGTTTACAATGAGCAGTTCTTC.

The chain uses TRBV6-1 and TRBJ1-2; 7 positions agree with TRBD1. The CDR3 totals 17 residues. Trimming took 3 bases from V and 4 from J; bases not matched to a gene: 14. The germline V gene encodes CDR1 MNHNS and CDR2 SASEGT. Here the CDR3 reads CASSDLRTGGGGYGYTF. The DNA for the CDR3 is TGTGCCAGCAGTGATCTTCGGACAGGCGGTGGTGGCTATGGCTACACCTTC.

This chain uses TRBV5-5 with TRBJ2-7; D uncertain. The germline V gene has CDR1 SGHKS and CDR2 YYEKEE (reference sequence). Deletions cut 0 bases from V and 7 bases from J, with 17 bases between. The CDR3 spans 15 residues. The CDR3 bases are TGTGCCAGCAGCTTGGAGGTTTTACCTGTCGGGGAGCAGTACTTC. Its translation is CASSLEVLPVGEQYF.

This sequence joins TRBV28 and TRBJ1-5, with 8 bases identical to TRBD1. This CDR3 comprises 17 residues. CDR1 and CDR2 (germline): MDHEN, SYDVKM. J lost 5 bases, V lost 5 bases, and 14 bases had no gene match. CDR3 nucleotides: TGTGCCAGCAGTCCCCTGGGGGGGACAGGATTGTATCAGCCCCAGCATTTT. This encodes CASSPLGGTGLYQPQHF.

The chain is built from TRBV18 and TRBJ2-1; 11 nucleotides agree with TRBD2. V dropped 5 bases and J dropped 7; count of bases not matched to a gene: 7. The V gene's germline CDR1 is KGHSH and CDR2 LQKENI. The CDR3 runs 15 residues. The CDR3 sequence: CASSGLAGGPNEQFF. The CDR3, as DNA: TGTGCCAGCTCAGGATTAGCGGGAGGGCCAAATGAGCAGTTCTTC. Looking up the rest from reference TRBV18 and TRBJ2-1 gives the full variable domain: NAGVMQNPRHLVRRRGQEARLRCSPMKGHSHVYWYRQLPEEGLKFMVYLQKENIIDESGMPKERFSAEFPKEGPSILRIQQVVRGDSAAYFCASSGLAGGPNEQFFGPGTRLTVL.

This rearrangement joins TRBV4-1 to TRBJ2-6, with D possibly TRBD2 on 5 matching bases. Looked up from germline, CDR1 is MGHRA and CDR2 is YSYEKL. Trimming took off 4 bases at V and 4 bases at J, with 17 bases between the two ends. CDR3 length: 17 residues. The CDR3 reads CASSREPPGAGANVLTF. CDR3 bases: TGCGCCAGCAGCCGGGAGCCACCCGGAGCCGGGGCCAACGTCCTGACTTTC.

V and J are TRBV9 and TRBJ2-3, with a weak D call TRBD2 (6 bases). Germline V gene lookup returns CDR1 SGDLS and CDR2 YYNGEE. Trimming pared 1 base from V and 0 bases from J, leaving 24 bases between. The CDR3 loop spans 20 amino acids. CDR3 residues: CASSVRPARFIGTSTDTQYF. The CDR3 bases are TGTGCCAGCAGCGTACGACCCGCCCGTTTTATCGGGACTAGCACAGATACGCAGTATTTT.

The chain links TRBV19 to TRBJ2-5; D call uncertain. Trimming took off 3 bases at V and 3 bases at J, with 8 bases between the two ends. CDR3 length: 13 residues. Germline values: CDR1 LNHDA, CDR2 SQIVND (reference sequence). CDR3 sequence: CASSIGPEETQYF. CDR3 nucleotide sequence: TGTGCCAGTAGTATTGGGCCCGAAGAGACCCAGTACTTC.